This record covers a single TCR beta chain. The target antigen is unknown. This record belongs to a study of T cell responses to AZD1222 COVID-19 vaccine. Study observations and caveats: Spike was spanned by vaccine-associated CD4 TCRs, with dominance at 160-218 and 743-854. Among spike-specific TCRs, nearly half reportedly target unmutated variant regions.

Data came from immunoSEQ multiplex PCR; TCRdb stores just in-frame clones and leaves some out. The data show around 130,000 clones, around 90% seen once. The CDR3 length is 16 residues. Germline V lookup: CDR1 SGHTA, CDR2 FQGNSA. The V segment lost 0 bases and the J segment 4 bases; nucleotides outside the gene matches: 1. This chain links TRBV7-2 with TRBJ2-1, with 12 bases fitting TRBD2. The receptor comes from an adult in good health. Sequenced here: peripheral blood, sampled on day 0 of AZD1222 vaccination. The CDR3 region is CASSLATSGGYNEQFF. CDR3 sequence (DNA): TGTGCCAGCAGCTTAGCAACTAGCGGGGGGTACAATGAGCAGTTCTTC.